The 29 T cell receptor beta chains below all came from one sample that was sequenced in a study of beta chain features in type 1 diabetes. The study, taken as a whole, reports: There was a moderate but significant shortening of TCRB CDR3s in all four CD4+ subsets of Type 1 diabetes patients.

Their antigens are not known. The authors reverse transcribed all of the isolated RNA, so sequencing captured expressed TCRB transcripts. Clones were read by immunoSEQ multiplex PCR, and TCRdb kept only the in-frame ones, dropping some. The profile shows 600,000 to 700,000 clones, about an eighth of them singletons. Sequencing input: naive CD4+ T cells from blood. All receptors derive from a young man with type 1 diabetes.

This clone has a handful of counts. The V gene is TRBV30, the J gene TRBJ1-2, with D uncertain. The CDR3 loop spans 11 amino acids. Trimming took 1 base from V and 7 from J, leaving 7 bases between them. The germline V gene encodes CDR1 GTSNPN and CDR2 SVGIG (reference sequence). CDR3 nucleotide sequence: TGTGCCTGGAGTGCATCAGGTGGCTACACCTTC. Translated: CAWSASGGYTF.

This clone turned up a few times. V gene TRBV6-5 combines with J gene TRBJ1-1; TRBD1 aligns across 9 bases. V lost 6 bases, J lost 3 bases, and 5 bases stayed unmatched. Looked up from germline, CDR1 is MNHEY and CDR2 is SVGAGI. The CDR3 extends over 14 amino acids. This CDR3 is CASSRDREYTEAFF. The CDR3 nucleotides are TGTGCCAGCAGCAGGGACAGGGAGTACACTGAAGCTTTCTTT.

The chain links TRBV29-1 to TRBJ1-1, with TRBD1 matching over 7 bases. With 7 bases clipped from V and 3 bases from J, the junction kept 8 bases outside the gene matches. The CDR3 is 13 amino acids. Germline-derived CDR1 and CDR2 are SQVTM and ANQGSEA. CDR3 bases: TGCAGCGGGAATGGACAGGTCCACACTGAAGCTTTCTTT. It encodes CSGNGQVHTEAFF.

This clone was counted only a few times. The gene calls are TRBV14 and TRBJ1-1, with D possibly TRBD1 on 6 matching bases. This CDR3 comprises 15 residues. With 4 bases removed from V and 0 bases from J, the gap between germline ends came to 12 bases. CDR1 and CDR2 from the germline V gene are SGHDN and FVKESK. CDR3 coding DNA: TGTGCCAGCAGCCGAACAGGGAACGTGAACACTGAAGCTTTCTTT. This translates into CASSRTGNVNTEAFF.

The rearrangement links TRBV7-8 to TRBJ1-4, with unresolved D. CDR3 length: 15 residues. Germline V lookup: CDR1 SGHVS, CDR2 FQNEAQ. V gave up 3 bases and J gave up 5 bases, with 13 bases separating them. The CDR3: CASSFIFRTNEKLFF. CDR3 in DNA: TGTGCCAGCAGCTTCATTTTTCGGACGAATGAAAAACTGTTTTTT.

J is TRBJ2-3 and V is TRBV28; the D gene could be TRBD1 or TRBD2 (6 bases each). The CDR3 loop spans 18 amino acids. V was cut by 2 bases and J by 4 bases, with 22 bases left in between. Per germline, CDR1 MDHEN and CDR2 SYDVKM. Here the CDR3 reads CASSLLALSGEDSDTQYF. In nucleotides, the CDR3 is TGTGCCAGCAGTTTACTAGCTTTGTCAGGGGAGGACTCAGATACGCAGTATTTT.

There are a few counts of this clone. The rearrangement joins TRBV6-5 to TRBJ2-4, with D unresolved. The CDR3 extends over 15 amino acids. Trimming took 2 bases from V and 6 from J, leaving 14 bases between them. From germline, CDR1 is MNHEY and CDR2 SVGAGI. The CDR3 reads CASSYGRDWRNIQYF. Written as DNA, the CDR3 is TGTGCCAGCAGTTACGGAAGGGATTGGCGAAACATTCAGTACTTC.

This clone was counted a few times. The chain combines TRBV2 with TRBJ2-7; 7 nucleotides align to TRBD1. The V gene's germline CDR1 is SNHLY and CDR2 FYNNEI. Trimming cost V 4 bases and J 2 bases; bases outside gene matches: 5. This CDR3 comprises 14 residues. The CDR3, as DNA: TGTGCCAGCAGTGCCGAGACAGGGCCCTACGAGCAGTACTTC. This codes for CASSAETGPYEQYF.

The chain couples TRBV7-6 to TRBJ1-1; 10 bases fit TRBD1. Germline V gene lookup returns CDR1 SGHVS and CDR2 FNYEAQ. The length of the CDR3 is 14 residues. Trimming at V came to 5 bases and at J to 6 bases, leaving 6 bases not matched to a gene. The chain's CDR3 is CASSRGQGLAEAFF. CDR3 DNA sequence: TGTGCCAGCAGCCGGGGACAGGGGTTGGCTGAAGCTTTCTTT.

This rearrangement joins TRBV30 to TRBJ2-7; a possible D gene is TRBD1 (5 bases). This CDR3 has 11 residues. Germline-derived CDR1 and CDR2 are GTSNPN and SVGIG (reference sequence). Trimming took off 5 bases at V and 5 bases at J, with 10 bases between the two ends. The DNA of the CDR3 is TGTGCCTGGGTCAGGGTCCACGAGCAGTACTTC. It is translated as CAWVRVHEQYF.

This clone has a handful of counts. This chain links TRBV6-5 with TRBJ1-2; D gene ambiguous. The CDR3 sequence is 11 residues long. The V end lost 6 bases, the J end lost 6 bases, and 8 bases lay between the germline ends. Per the germline V gene, CDR1 is MNHEY and CDR2 is SVGAGI. This CDR3 is CASSQANGYTF. The CDR3 DNA is TGTGCCAGCAGCCAGGCCAATGGCTACACCTTC.

On this clone itself: The same CDR3 is also encoded by other DNA sequences in this sample. The chain has TRBV7-9 and TRBJ1-1, with a possible D match to TRBD1 (5 bases). CDR1 and CDR2 (germline): SEHNR, FQNEAQ (reference sequence). V shed 3 bases and J shed 0 bases, with 8 bases lying between them. CDR3 length equals 14 residues. This CDR3 reads CASSLGPMNTEAFF. In DNA, the CDR3 is TGTGCCAGCAGCTTGGGGCCTATGAACACTGAAGCTTTCTTT.

The V call is TRBV11-2, the J call TRBJ2-7; D remains ambiguous. V dropped 5 bases and J dropped 0 bases, with 8 bases sitting between them. This CDR3 spans 13 amino acids. Germline V lookup: CDR1 SGHAT, CDR2 FQNNGV. CDR3 loop: CASSRVGSYEQYF. In DNA form, the CDR3 reads TGTGCCAGCAGCCGCGTAGGCTCCTACGAGCAGTACTTC.

This clone appeared a few times. The chain has TRBV19 and TRBJ2-7; a weak D match, TRBD2 (7 bases). The CDR3 is 15 residues long. The ends were cut back, 1 base at V and 0 bases at J, with 10 bases in the middle. Germline V lookup: CDR1 LNHDA, CDR2 SQIVND (reference sequence). The CDR3 bases are TGTGCCAGTAGTATAGTGGGGGGGCCCTCCTACGAGCAGTACTTC. Translated, it gives CASSIVGGPSYEQYF.

This chain uses TRBV5-4 with TRBJ2-2; no clear D gene. CDR1 and CDR2 (germline): SGHNT, YYREEE (reference sequence). Trimming stripped 1 base from V and 0 bases from J, with 10 bases between. The CDR3 sequence is 16 residues long. In DNA, the CDR3 is TGTGCCAGCAGCTTGTTGAACAGAGCGAACACCGGGGAGCTGTTTTTT. This sequence encodes CASSLLNRANTGELFF.

This clone turned up a few times. An end of the junction does not agree with germline; a read error may underlie this. The chain joins TRBV10-3 to TRBJ2-6, with D possibly TRBD1 on 6 matching bases. From germline, CDR1 is ENHRY and CDR2 SYGVKD. The CDR3 loop spans 17 amino acids. The CDR3 nucleotides read TGTGCCAGCAGTCTCGGGACATCCAACTCTGGGGCCAACGTCCTGACTTTC. Amino acid sequence: CASSLGTSNSGANVLTF.

The V call is TRBV25-1, the J call TRBJ2-7, with 9 bases lining up with TRBD2. V dropped 6 bases and J dropped 6; count of bases not matched to a gene: 12. The CDR3 has 15 residues. CDR1 and CDR2 from the germline V gene are MGHDK and SYGVNS. The CDR3 region has the DNA TGTGCCAGCAGGGCTACGGGACTAGCTTTACGCGAGCAGTACTTC. It yields the protein CASRATGLALREQYF.

Points on this clone: This same CDR3 is encoded by further DNA sequences in the sample. This sequence joins TRBV5-1 and TRBJ2-3; D not certain. The germline V gene has CDR1 SGHRS and CDR2 YFSETQ. V was clipped by 0 bases and J by 6 bases, with 5 bases between them. The CDR3 spans 12 residues. The CDR3 nucleotides read TGCGCCAGCAGCTTGGAAGTCGATACGCAGTATTTT. Encoded protein: CASSLEVDTQYF.

The J gene is TRBJ2-5, the V gene TRBV9; the match to TRBD2 covers 9 bases. CDR1 is SGDLS and CDR2 is YYNGEE in the germline V gene. With V trimmed by 4 bases and J by 0 bases, 10 bases remained unmatched. The CDR3 consists of 17 residues. This CDR3 is CASSKDGSGGNQETQYF. For the CDR3, the DNA is TGTGCCAGCAGCAAAGATGGTAGCGGGGGAAACCAAGAGACCCAGTACTTC.

A few counts support this clone. This sequence joins TRBV2 and TRBJ2-2, with 14 bases aligning to TRBD2. J gave up 2 bases and V 5 bases, and 4 bases lay outside the gene matches. This CDR3 region has 17 residues. Germline V gene lookup returns CDR1 SNHLY and CDR2 FYNNEI. DNA for the CDR3: TGTGCCAGCAGTCGGACTAGCGGGGGGCTCAACACCGGGGAGCTGTTTTTT. As protein: CASSRTSGGLNTGELFF. The variable domain in full, with the rest retrieved from reference TRBV2 and TRBJ2-2, is EPEVTQTPSHQVTQMGQEVILRCVPISNHLYFYWYRQILGQKVEFLVSFYNNEISEKSEIFDDQFSVERPDGSNFTLKIRSTKLEDSAMYFCASSRTSGGLNTGELFFGEGSRLTVL.

The rearrangement links TRBV30 to TRBJ2-3, with a weak D call TRBD2 (5 bases). CDR1 and CDR2 (germline): GTSNPN, SVGIG (reference sequence). The CDR3 runs to 15 residues. Trimming took 5 bases from V and 0 from J, leaving 15 bases between them. The CDR3 DNA follows: TGTGCCTGGGCTTCGGTAGCGCTAAGCACAGATACGCAGTATTTT. This gives the protein CAWASVALSTDTQYF.

The CDR3 DNA is TGTGCCAGCAGTGATAGCGGGACTAACACCGGGGAGCTGTTTTTT. It yields the protein CASSDSGTNTGELFF. The chain couples TRBV5-6 to TRBJ2-2; 8 nucleotides agree with TRBD2. Looked up from germline, CDR1 is SGHDT and CDR2 is YYEEEE. Trimming cost V 5 bases and J 2 bases; bases outside gene matches: 5. This CDR3 region has 15 residues. Full variable domain (rest looked up from reference TRBV5-6 and TRBJ2-2): DAGVTQSPTHLIKTRGQQVTLRCSPKSGHDTVSWYQQALGQGPQFIFQYYEEEERQRGNFPDRFSGHQFPNYSSELNVNALLLGDSALYLCASSDSGTNTGELFFGEGSRLTVL.

This clone turned up a few times. The chain carries TRBV9 and TRBJ2-5; weak D call: TRBD2 (5 bases). Germline V gene data show CDR1 as SGDLS and CDR2 as YYNGEE. This CDR3 is built from 12 residues. Trimming left V 0 bases short and J 9 bases short, with 9 bases between. The CDR3 DNA sequence: TGTGCCAGCAGCGTAGAGGGAGCGGCCCAGTACTTC. This codes for CASSVEGAAQYF.

The sample holds a few counts of this clone. The chain uses TRBV5-1 and TRBJ2-1; the D is unclear. The germline V and J ends were trimmed by 0 bases and 5 bases, with 6 bases remaining between them. Germline lookup yields CDR1 SGHRS and CDR2 YFSETQ. This CDR3 contains 13 residues. The CDR3 region has the DNA TGCGCCAGCAGCTTGGACGGTAACAATGAGCAGTTCTTC. Translation: CASSLDGNNEQFF.

V is TRBV5-4 and J is TRBJ1-2, with D possibly matching TRBD1 (5 bases). Trimming shortened V by 3 bases and J by 2 bases, and 11 bases separated the two germline ends. Germline V lookup: CDR1 SGHNT, CDR2 YYREEE (reference sequence). CDR3 length: 14 residues. Here the CDR3 reads CASSSVGRNYGYTF. DNA for the CDR3: TGTGCCAGCAGCTCGGTGGGACGAAACTATGGCTACACCTTC.

This clone was counted only a few times. V gene TRBV2 combines with J gene TRBJ1-5; TRBD1 matches at 8 bases. J lost 8 bases, V lost 3 bases, and 6 bases had no gene match. This CDR3 spans 14 amino acids. The V gene's germline CDR1 is SNHLY and CDR2 FYNNEI. The CDR3 DNA reads TGTGCCAGCAGTGATATAACAGGGGGGGAGCCCCAGCATTTT. Its protein is CASSDITGGEPQHF.

This clone has more than one count but fewer than ten. This specimen includes other DNA sequences encoding the same CDR3. The chain couples TRBV5-6 to TRBJ1-2; D call uncertain. The germline V gene encodes CDR1 SGHDT and CDR2 YYEEEE. Trimming cost V 3 bases and J 2 bases, with 2 bases left between them. CDR3 size: 11 residues. The chain's CDR3 is CASSSNYGYTF. The CDR3 nucleotides are TGTGCCAGCAGCTCAAACTATGGCTACACCTTC. The whole variable domain, remainder taken from reference TRBV5-6 and TRBJ1-2, is DAGVTQSPTHLIKTRGQQVTLRCSPKSGHDTVSWYQQALGQGPQFIFQYYEEEERQRGNFPDRFSGHQFPNYSSELNVNALLLGDSALYLCASSSNYGYTFGSGTRLTVV.

The CDR3 spells CASSLASGVQETQYF. The DNA of the CDR3 is TGTGCCAGCAGCTTAGCTAGCGGGGTTCAAGAGACCCAGTACTTC. The J gene is TRBJ2-5, the V gene TRBV7-8; 8 nucleotides line up with TRBD2. J gave up 2 bases and V 0 bases, and 2 bases lay outside the gene matches. The CDR3 covers 15 residues. Germline CDR1 SGHVS, CDR2 FQNEAQ.

This clone came up a few times. J is TRBJ2-7 and V is TRBV6-5; D is possibly TRBD1 (6 bases). Trimming stripped 6 bases from V and 6 bases from J, with 18 bases between. Germline assignment: CDR1 MNHEY and CDR2 SVGAGI. CDR3 length: 14 residues. Here the CDR3 DNA reads TGTGCCAGCAGCCACCTACAGGGTCCCCTCGAGCAGTACTTC. Translated: CASSHLQGPLEQYF.